The present entry profiles one T cell receptor (beta chain) with its context. The V segment lost 4 bases and the J segment 4 bases; nucleotides outside the gene matches: 8. This CDR3 comprises 15 residues. Germline assignment: CDR1 LGHNA and CDR2 YSLEER. Original analysis: Quantification of nucleated cells was approximated via reference gene primer amplification. The assay was immunoSEQ multiplex PCR, and TCRdb's table has in-frame clones only and misses some. That table gives V, J and clone size, and the DNA gave D and trimming. Among hundreds of thousands of clones listed, 87% were seen once. This entry belongs to a study of blood T cell repertoires in COVID-19. Turning to the study itself: The samples span acute and convalescent COVID-19 from the United States, Italy and Spain. PBMCs, B-cell-depleted T cells, or T cells provided the cDNA or gDNA that made up the material.

The sequence derives from a woman aged 45 to 65 who had recovered from COVID-19. The sequencing sample was made of peripheral blood. The chain links TRBV4-3 to TRBJ2-5, with 8 bases lining up with TRBD2. This chain's CDR3 is CASSPRGVSGETQYF. The CDR3 DNA reads as TGCGCCAGCAGCCCGCGGGGGGTGAGTGGAGAGACCCAGTACTTC.